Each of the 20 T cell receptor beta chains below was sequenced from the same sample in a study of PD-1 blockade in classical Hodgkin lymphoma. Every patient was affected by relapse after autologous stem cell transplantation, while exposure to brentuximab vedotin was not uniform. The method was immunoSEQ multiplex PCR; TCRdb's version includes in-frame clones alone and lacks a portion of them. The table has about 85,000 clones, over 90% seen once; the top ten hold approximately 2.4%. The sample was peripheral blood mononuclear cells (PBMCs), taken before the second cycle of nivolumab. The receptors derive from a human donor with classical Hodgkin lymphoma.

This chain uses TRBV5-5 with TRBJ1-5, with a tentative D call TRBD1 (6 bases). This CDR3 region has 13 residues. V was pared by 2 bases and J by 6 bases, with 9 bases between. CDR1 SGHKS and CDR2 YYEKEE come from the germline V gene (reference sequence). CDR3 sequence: CASSFEGGQPQHF. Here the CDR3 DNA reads TGTGCCAGCAGCTTCGAGGGGGGTCAGCCCCAGCATTTT. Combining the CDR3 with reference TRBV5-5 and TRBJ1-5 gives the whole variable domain DAGVTQSPTHLIKTRGQQVTLRCSPISGHKSVSWYQQVLGQGPQFIFQYYEKEERGRGNFPDRFSARQFPNYSSELNVNALLLGDSALYLCASSFEGGQPQHFGDGTRLSIL.

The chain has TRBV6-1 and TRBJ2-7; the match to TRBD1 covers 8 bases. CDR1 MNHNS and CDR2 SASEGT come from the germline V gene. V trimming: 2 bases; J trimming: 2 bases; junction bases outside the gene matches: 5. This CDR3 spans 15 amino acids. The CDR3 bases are TGTGCCAGCAGTGAATCGGACAGGGCTACCTACGAGCAGTACTTC. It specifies CASSESDRATYEQYF.

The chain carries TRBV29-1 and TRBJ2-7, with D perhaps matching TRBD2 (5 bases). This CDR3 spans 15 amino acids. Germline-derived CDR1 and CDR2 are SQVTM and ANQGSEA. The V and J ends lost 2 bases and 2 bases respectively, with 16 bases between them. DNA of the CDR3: TGCAGCGTTGAATGGTGGACTGGGATCGCCTACGAGCAGTACTTC. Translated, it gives CSVEWWTGIAYEQYF.

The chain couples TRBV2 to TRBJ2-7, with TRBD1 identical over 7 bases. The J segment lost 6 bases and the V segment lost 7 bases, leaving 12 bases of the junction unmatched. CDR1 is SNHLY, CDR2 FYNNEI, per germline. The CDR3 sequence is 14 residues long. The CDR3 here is CASTETGSVGEQYF. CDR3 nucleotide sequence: TGTGCCAGCACGGAGACAGGGTCAGTTGGCGAGCAGTACTTC. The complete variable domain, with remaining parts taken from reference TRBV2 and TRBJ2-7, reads EPEVTQTPSHQVTQMGQEVILRCVPISNHLYFYWYRQILGQKVEFLVSFYNNEISEKSEIFDDQFSVERPDGSNFTLKIRSTKLEDSAMYFCASTETGSVGEQYFGPGTRLTVT.

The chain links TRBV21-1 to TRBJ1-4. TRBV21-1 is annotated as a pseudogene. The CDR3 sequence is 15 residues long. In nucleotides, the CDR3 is TGTGCCAGCAGCAAAGCGGGGGGGCCTAGTGAAAAACTGTTTTTT. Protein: CASSKAGGPSEKLFF.

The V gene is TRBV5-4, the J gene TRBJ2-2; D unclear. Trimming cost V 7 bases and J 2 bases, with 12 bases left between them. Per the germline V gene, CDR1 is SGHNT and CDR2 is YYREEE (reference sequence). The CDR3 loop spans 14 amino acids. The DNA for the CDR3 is TGTGCCAGCGGTTCCGACCCAAACACCGGGGAGCTGTTTTTT. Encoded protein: CASGSDPNTGELFF.

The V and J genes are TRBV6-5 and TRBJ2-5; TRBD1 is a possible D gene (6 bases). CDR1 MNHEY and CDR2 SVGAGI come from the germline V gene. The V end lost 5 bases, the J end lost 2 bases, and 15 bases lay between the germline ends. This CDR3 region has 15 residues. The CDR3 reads CASSATGKGQETQYF. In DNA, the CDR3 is TGTGCCAGCAGTGCAACAGGGAAGGGGCAAGAGACCCAGTACTTC.

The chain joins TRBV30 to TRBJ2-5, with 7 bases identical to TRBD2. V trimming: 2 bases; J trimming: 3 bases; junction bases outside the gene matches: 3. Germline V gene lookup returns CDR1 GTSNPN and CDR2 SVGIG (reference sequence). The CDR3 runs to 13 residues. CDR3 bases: TGTGCCTGGAGTCGACTAGCTAAAGAGACCCAGTACTTC. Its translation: CAWSRLAKETQYF. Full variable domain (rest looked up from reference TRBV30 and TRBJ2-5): SQTIHQWPATLVQPVGSPLSLECTVEGTSNPNLYWYRQAAGRGLQLLFYSVGIGQISSEVPQNLSASRPQDRQFILSSKKLLLSDSGFYLCAWSRLAKETQYFGPGTRLLVL.

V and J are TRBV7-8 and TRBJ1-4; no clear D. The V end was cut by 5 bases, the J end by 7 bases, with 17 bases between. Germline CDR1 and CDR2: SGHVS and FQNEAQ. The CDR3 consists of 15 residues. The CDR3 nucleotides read TGTGCCAGCAGCCCGTTACGGCAGCGGGGTGAAAAACTGTTTTTT. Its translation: CASSPLRQRGEKLFF.

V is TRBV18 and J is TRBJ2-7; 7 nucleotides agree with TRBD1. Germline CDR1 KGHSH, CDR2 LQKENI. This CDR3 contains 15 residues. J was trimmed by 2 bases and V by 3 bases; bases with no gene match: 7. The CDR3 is CASSPTGDRTYEQYF. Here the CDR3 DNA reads TGTGCCAGCTCACCCACCGGGGACAGAACCTACGAGCAGTACTTC.

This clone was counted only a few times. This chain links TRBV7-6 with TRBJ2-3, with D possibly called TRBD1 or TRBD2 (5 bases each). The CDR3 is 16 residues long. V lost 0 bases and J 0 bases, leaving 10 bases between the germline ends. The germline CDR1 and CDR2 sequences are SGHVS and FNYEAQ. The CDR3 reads CASSLAAGASTDTQYF. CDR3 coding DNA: TGTGCCAGCAGCTTAGCCGCCGGGGCCAGCACAGATACGCAGTATTTT.

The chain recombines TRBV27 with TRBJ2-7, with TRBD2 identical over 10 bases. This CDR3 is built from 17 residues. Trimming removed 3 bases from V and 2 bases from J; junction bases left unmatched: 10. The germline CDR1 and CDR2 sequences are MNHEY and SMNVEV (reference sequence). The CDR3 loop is CASSLKLAGVFAYEQYF. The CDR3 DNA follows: TGTGCCAGCAGTTTGAAGCTAGCGGGAGTATTTGCCTACGAGCAGTACTTC.

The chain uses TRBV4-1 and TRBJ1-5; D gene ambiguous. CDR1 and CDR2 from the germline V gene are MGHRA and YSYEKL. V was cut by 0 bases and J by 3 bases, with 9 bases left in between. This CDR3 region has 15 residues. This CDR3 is CASSQDRRYNQPQHF. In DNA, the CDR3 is TGCGCCAGCAGCCAAGACAGGAGGTACAATCAGCCCCAGCATTTT.

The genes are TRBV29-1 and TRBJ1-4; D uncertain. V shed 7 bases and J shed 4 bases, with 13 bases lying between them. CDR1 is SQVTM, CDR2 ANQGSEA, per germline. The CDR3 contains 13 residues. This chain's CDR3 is CSAEGGFNEKLFF. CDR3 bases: TGCAGCGCCGAAGGCGGGTTTAATGAAAAACTGTTTTTT.

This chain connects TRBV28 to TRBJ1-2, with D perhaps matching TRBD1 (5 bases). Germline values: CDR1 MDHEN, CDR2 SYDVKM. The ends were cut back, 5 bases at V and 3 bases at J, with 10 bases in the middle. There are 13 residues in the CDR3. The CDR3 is CASSQQVDYGYTF. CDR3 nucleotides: TGTGCCAGCAGTCAACAGGTGGACTATGGCTACACCTTC.

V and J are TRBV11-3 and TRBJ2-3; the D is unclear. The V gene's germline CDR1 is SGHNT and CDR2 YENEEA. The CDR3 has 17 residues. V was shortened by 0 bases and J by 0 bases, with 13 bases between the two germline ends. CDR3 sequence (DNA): TGTGCCAGCAGCTTAGATCAGGTGGCCCCTAGCACAGATACGCAGTATTTT. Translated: CASSLDQVAPSTDTQYF.

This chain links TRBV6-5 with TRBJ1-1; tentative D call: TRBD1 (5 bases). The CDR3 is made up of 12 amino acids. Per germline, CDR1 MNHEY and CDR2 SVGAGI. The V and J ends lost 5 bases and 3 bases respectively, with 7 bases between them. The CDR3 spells CASSPTDTEAFF. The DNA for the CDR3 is TGTGCCAGCAGTCCGACAGACACTGAAGCTTTCTTT.

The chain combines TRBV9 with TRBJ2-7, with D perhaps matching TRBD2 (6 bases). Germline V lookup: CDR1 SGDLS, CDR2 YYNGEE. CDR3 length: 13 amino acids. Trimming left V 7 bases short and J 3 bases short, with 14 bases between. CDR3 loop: CASSQGGIYEQYF. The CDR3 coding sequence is TGTGCCAGCTCCCAGGGAGGAATCTACGAGCAGTACTTC.

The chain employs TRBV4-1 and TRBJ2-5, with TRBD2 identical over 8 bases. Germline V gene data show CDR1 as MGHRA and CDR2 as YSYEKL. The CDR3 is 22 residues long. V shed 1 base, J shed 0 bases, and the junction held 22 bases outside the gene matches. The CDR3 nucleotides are TGCGCCAGCAGCCAAGGAGTACATCTGAGGAGCCAGCGGGAGTTATACCAAGAGACCCAGTACTTC. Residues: CASSQGVHLRSQRELYQETQYF.

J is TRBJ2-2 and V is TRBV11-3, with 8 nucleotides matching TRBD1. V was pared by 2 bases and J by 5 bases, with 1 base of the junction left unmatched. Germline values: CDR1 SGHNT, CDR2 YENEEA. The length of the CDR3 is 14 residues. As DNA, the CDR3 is TGTGCCAGCAGCTTAACAGGGGGGACCGGGGAGCTGTTTTTT. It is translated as CASSLTGGTGELFF.